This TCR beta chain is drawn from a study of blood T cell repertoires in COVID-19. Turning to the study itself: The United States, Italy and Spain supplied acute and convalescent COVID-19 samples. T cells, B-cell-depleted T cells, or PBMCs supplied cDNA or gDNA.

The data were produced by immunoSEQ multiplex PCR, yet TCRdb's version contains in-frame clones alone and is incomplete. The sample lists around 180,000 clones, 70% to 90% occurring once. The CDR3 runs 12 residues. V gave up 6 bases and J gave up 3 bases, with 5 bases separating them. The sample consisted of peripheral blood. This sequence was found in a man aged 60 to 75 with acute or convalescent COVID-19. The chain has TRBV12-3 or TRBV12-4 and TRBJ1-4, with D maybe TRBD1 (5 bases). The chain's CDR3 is CASRTANEKLFF. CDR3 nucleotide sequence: TGTGCCAGCAGGACAGCTAATGAAAAACTGTTTTTT.